This TCR beta chain came from a study of blood T cell repertoires in COVID-19. Assay used: immunoSEQ multiplex PCR; TCRdb lists only in-frame clones, some missing. The data show fewer than 650,000 clones, roughly 91% seen once. Sequenced input: peripheral blood. This receptor was taken from a woman aged 45-65 years with COVID-19, enrolled during active disease.

This CDR3 is CASSAWTGGNTEAFF. In nucleotides, the CDR3 is TGTGCCAGCAGTGCCTGGACAGGGGGAAACACTGAAGCTTTCTTT. This chain links TRBV28 with TRBJ1-1; 10 nucleotides match TRBD1. Looked up from germline, CDR1 is MDHEN and CDR2 is SYDVKM. The CDR3 is 15 amino acids. Trimming cost V 5 bases and J 2 bases; bases outside gene matches: 5.